Each of the 21 T cell receptor beta chains below was sequenced from the same sample in a study of T cell repertoires in aging, cancer and after chemotherapy. A mixed TRB-A/B primer pool amplified rearranged TRB by multiplex touch-down PCR. TCRdb re-called the multiplex PCR reads with MiXCR, one entry per CDR3 protein. This table has several thousand distinct CDR3 sequences, less than 45% appearing once. TCR beta rearrangements were amplified from peripheral blood genomic DNA. Sequencing input: blood. All receptors derive from a human donor in good health.

CDR3 loop: CASSPAGANTEAFF. Here the CDR3 DNA reads TGTGCCAGCAGTCCCGCCGGAGCGAACACTGAAGCTTTCTTT. The rearrangement links TRBV6-2 or TRBV6-3 to TRBJ1-1; D unresolved. Germline values: CDR1 MNHEY, CDR2 SVGEGT. The CDR3 totals 14 residues. The V gene lost 5 bases and the J gene lost 1 base, with 11 bases spanning the gap.

The sample holds a few counts of this clonotype. The chain couples TRBV29-1 to TRBJ2-3; TRBD2 agrees at 10 bases. The V gene's germline CDR1 is SQVTM and CDR2 ANQGSEA. V shed 4 bases and J 3 bases; nucleotides not matched to a gene: 16. CDR3 length equals 18 residues. The CDR3 DNA is TGCAGCGTTGTGACGAGCACTTCTAGCGGGGGTAGGACAGATACGCAGTATTTT. Translation gives CSVVTSTSSGGRTDTQYF.

A word on this clonotype: Germline is not matched at one junction end, which may reflect a read error. The chain carries TRBV4-3 and TRBJ2-7; TRBD2 aligns across 8 bases. Germline V gene lookup returns CDR1 LGHNA and CDR2 YSLEER. The CDR3 runs to 16 residues. Written as DNA, the CDR3 is TGTGCCAGCAGCCAAGTCTCTAGCGGGTTCTCCTACGAGCAGTACTTC. This codes for CASSQVSSGFSYEQYF.

A single count supports this clonotype. The rearrangement uses TRBV20-1 and TRBJ1-1, with D possibly matching TRBD1 (5 bases). The CDR3 length is 13 residues. In germline, CDR1 is DFQATT, CDR2 SNEGSKA (reference sequence). Trimming stripped 1 base from V and 0 bases from J, with 6 bases between. In DNA, the CDR3 is TGCAGTGCTAGAGGACAGATGAACACTGAAGCTTTCTTT. This gives the protein CSARGQMNTEAFF.

The rearrangement links TRBV21-1 to TRBJ1-5; no check of the table's D call, TRBD1, against the DNA was made. TRBV21-1 counts as a pseudogene. The CDR3 length is 18 residues. The CDR3 sequence: CASSQPGQGDYSNQPQHF. Here the CDR3 DNA reads TGTGCCAGCTCTCAACCAGGACAGGGGGACTATAGCAATCAGCCCCAGCATTTT.

This sequence joins TRBV6-5 and TRBJ1-1; D perhaps matches TRBD1 (6 bases). V dropped 6 bases and J dropped 1 base, with 18 bases sitting between them. Germline V lookup: CDR1 MNHEY, CDR2 SVGAGI. This CDR3 has 16 residues. DNA for the CDR3: TGTGCCAGCAGCCGAGAGTTGGGGGCCACGAACACTGAAGCTTTCTTT. Its translation: CASSRELGATNTEAFF.

This clonotype was picked up a small number of times. The V and J genes are TRBV12-3 or TRBV12-4 and TRBJ1-5; 8 bases line up with TRBD1. The J segment lost 6 bases and the V segment lost 5 bases, leaving 9 bases of the junction unmatched. The CDR3 is made up of 15 amino acids. In DNA, the CDR3 is TGTGCCAGCAGTCAGCAGGGGGCTCACGGTCAGCCCCAGCATTTT. This encodes CASSQQGAHGQPQHF.

This clonotype was observed a few times. The genes are TRBV10-3 and TRBJ2-3, with 10 nucleotides matching TRBD1. The CDR3 contains 14 residues. After removal of 4 bases from V and 9 bases from J, the junction contained 7 bases not matched to a gene. Per germline, CDR1 ENHRY and CDR2 SYGVKD. The CDR3 region has the DNA TGTGCCATCAGTGTAGGGGACAGGGGTCAGACGCAGTATTTT. Translation gives CAISVGDRGQTQYF.

V usage is TRBV20-1 and J usage is TRBJ2-2; D is uncertain. The CDR3 runs to 13 residues. Germline V gives CDR1 DFQATT, CDR2 SNEGSKA (reference sequence). Between the trimmed V and J ends, which lost 0 bases and 2 bases, there was a span of 4 bases. The CDR3 sequence: CSARDQNTGELFF. The DNA of the CDR3 is TGCAGTGCTAGAGATCAAAACACCGGGGAGCTGTTTTTT.

The chain employs TRBV7-2 and TRBJ2-1; 11 positions match TRBD2. This CDR3 comprises 18 residues. The germline gives CDR1 SGHTA, CDR2 FQGNSA. Trimming took 6 bases from V and 7 from J; bases not matched to a gene: 17. The CDR3 region has the DNA TGTGCCAGCAGTGTGAGGCGCCTAGCGGGGGGCCTGGGGAATGAGCAGTTCTTC. Its protein product is CASSVRRLAGGLGNEQFF.

This clonotype was observed a handful of times. V usage is TRBV6-5 and J usage is TRBJ2-3, with TRBD2 matching 10 bases. V lost 0 bases and J lost 4; bases outside the gene matches: 7. The CDR3 has 17 amino acids. Germline CDR1 and CDR2: MNHEY and SVGAGI. DNA of the CDR3: TGTGCCAGCAGTTACTCGATACAGCGGGGGGGCTCAGATACGCAGTATTTT. This encodes CASSYSIQRGGSDTQYF.

Note on this clonotype: A read error may produce the germline difference seen at one junction end. This chain joins TRBV20-1 and TRBJ1-5; 8 bases fit TRBD1. Per germline, CDR1 DFQATT and CDR2 SNEGSKA (reference sequence). The CDR3 covers 15 residues. The CDR3 here is CSARGSGGADQRQHF. The DNA for the CDR3 is TGCAGTGCTAGGGGTTCAGGGGGCGCGGATCAGCGCCAGCATTTT.

The rearrangement joins TRBV12-3 or TRBV12-4 to TRBJ1-5; possible D gene TRBD1, 5 bases. The V gene lost 5 bases and the J gene lost 0 bases, with 8 bases spanning the gap. The CDR3 runs 14 residues. CDR3 in amino acids: CASSTGYSNQPQHF. DNA of the CDR3: TGTGCCAGCAGTACAGGATATAGCAATCAGCCCCAGCATTTT.

V is TRBV25-1 and J is TRBJ2-7; D is perhaps TRBD1 (6 bases). Per germline, CDR1 MGHDK and CDR2 SYGVNS. The CDR3 is 15 residues long. V dropped 0 bases and J dropped 7 bases, with 16 bases sitting between them. In DNA form, the CDR3 reads TGTGCCAGCAGTGAATATGGTGCAGGGGAGCGAGAGCAGTACTTC. Its translation: CASSEYGAGEREQYF.

Points on this clonotype: The germline gene is not matched at one end of the junction; a read error may be the cause. This rearrangement joins TRBV5-1 to TRBJ2-2; no reliable D call. The CDR3 is 15 residues long. Germline assignment: CDR1 SGHRS and CDR2 YFSETQ. DNA of the CDR3: TGTGCCAGCGCTGGGATCACATTGGGCACCGGGGAGCTGTTTTTT. Its translation is CASAGITLGTGELFF.

This clonotype was found a few times. Relative to the germline gene, one junction end is altered; a read error may explain this. This chain links TRBV4-1 with TRBJ2-3; 16 nucleotides line up with TRBD2. The CDR3 covers 16 residues. Germline lookup yields CDR1 MGHRA and CDR2 YSYEKL. The CDR3 nucleotides read TGTGCCAGCAGCCAAGGGACTAGCGGGGGGGCAGATACGCAGTATTTT. Amino acid sequence: CASSQGTSGGADTQYF.

This clonotype has only a few counts. The genes are TRBV19 and TRBJ2-7; D is uncertain. V was pared by 5 bases and J by 7 bases, with 18 bases between. The CDR3 covers 14 residues. From germline, CDR1 is LNHDA and CDR2 SQIVND (reference sequence). CDR3 in DNA: TGTGCCAGTAGTGGGCAGCAGCTCTCTCCTGAGCAGTACTTC. It yields the protein CASSGQQLSPEQYF.

This clonotype was found a few times. The chain combines TRBV4-3 with TRBJ2-5; D is undetermined. This CDR3 region has 15 residues. The germline V gene has CDR1 LGHNA and CDR2 YSLEER. V lost 2 bases to trimming and J lost 1 base, with 11 bases between them. The CDR3: CASSQRSSSQETQYF. CDR3 nucleotides: TGCGCCAGCAGCCAACGTTCATCCAGCCAAGAGACCCAGTACTTC.

The rearrangement joins TRBV12-3 or TRBV12-4 to TRBJ2-7; 9 bases are a match to TRBD1. The CDR3 totals 14 residues. V lost 5 bases and J lost 5; bases outside the gene matches: 7. The CDR3 spells CASSRTGEPDEQYF. The CDR3 DNA reads as TGTGCCAGCAGTCGGACAGGGGAGCCCGACGAGCAGTACTTC.

The J gene is TRBJ2-4, the V gene TRBV15, with TRBD1 matching 9 bases. The germline V gene encodes CDR1 LNHNV and CDR2 YYDKDF (reference sequence). The CDR3 runs 15 residues. V shed 5 bases, J shed 6 bases, and the junction held 8 bases outside the gene matches. This chain's CDR3 is CATSVPGQGTNIQYF. DNA for the CDR3: TGTGCCACCAGCGTCCCCGGACAGGGGACAAACATTCAGTACTTC. Variable domain in full (rest from reference TRBV15 and TRBJ2-4): DAMVIQNPRYQVTQFGKPVTLSCSQTLNHNVMYWYQQKSSQAPKLLFHYYDKDFNNEADTPDNFQSRRPNTSFCFLDIRSPGLGDTAMYLCATSVPGQGTNIQYFGAGTRLSVL.

The V call is TRBV7-9, the J call TRBJ1-5; perhaps TRBD1 as D (5 bases). The CDR3 is 13 amino acids. CDR1 and CDR2 from the germline V gene are SEHNR and FQNEAQ (reference sequence). Trimming left V 5 bases short and J 5 bases short, with 10 bases between. The chain's CDR3 is CASSRGPDQPQHF. CDR3 sequence (DNA): TGTGCCAGCAGCCGGGGACCGGATCAGCCCCAGCATTTT.